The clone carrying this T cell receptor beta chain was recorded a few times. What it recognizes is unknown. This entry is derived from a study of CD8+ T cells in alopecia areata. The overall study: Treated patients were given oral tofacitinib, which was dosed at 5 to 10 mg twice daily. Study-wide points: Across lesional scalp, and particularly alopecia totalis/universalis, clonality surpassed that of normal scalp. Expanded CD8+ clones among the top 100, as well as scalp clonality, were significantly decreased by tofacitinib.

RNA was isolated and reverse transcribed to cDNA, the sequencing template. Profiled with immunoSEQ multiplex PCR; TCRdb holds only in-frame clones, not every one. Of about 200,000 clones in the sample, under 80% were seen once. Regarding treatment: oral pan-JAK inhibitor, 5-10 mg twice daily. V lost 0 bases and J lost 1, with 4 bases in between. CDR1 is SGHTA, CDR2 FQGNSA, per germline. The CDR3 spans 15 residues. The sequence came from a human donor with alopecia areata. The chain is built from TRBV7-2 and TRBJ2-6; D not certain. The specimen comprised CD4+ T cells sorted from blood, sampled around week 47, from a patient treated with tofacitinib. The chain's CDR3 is CASSLAVSGANVLTF. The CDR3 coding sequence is TGTGCCAGCAGCTTAGCGGTTTCTGGGGCCAACGTCCTGACTTTC.